These T cell receptor beta chains were read from a single sample in a study of cytomegalovirus exposure and HLA in healthy donors. Using immunoSEQ multiplex PCR, the repertoire was profiled, and TCRdb retains in-frame clones only, with some absent. The table shows about 160,000 clones, with 80% occurring only once. Sequenced material: PBMCs. The receptor set was obtained from a man aged 18 to 30 in good health and CMV-seropositive. Each CDR3 is given with its conserved first and last residue. The D gene is left open where the match is weak. Only part of the rows carry a size: once, few, many, or a class if the clone is expanded.

>NA|TRBV18|TRBJ2-5|NA
CASSPQGVQTQYF
TGTGCCAGCTCACCACAGGGGGTACAGACCCAGTACTTC
>NA|TRBV10-3|TRBJ2-7|TRBD1
CAISGRDRGPYEQYF
TGTGCCATCAGTGGCCGGGACAGGGGGCCCTACGAGCAGTACTTC
>NA|TRBV9|TRBJ1-1|NA
CASSSQGAGTEAFF
TGTGCCAGCAGCTCTCAAGGGGCCGGCACTGAAGCTTTCTTT
>NA|TRBV5-4|TRBJ1-6|NA
CASSFNRSSYNSPLHF
TGTGCCAGCAGCTTCAACAGGAGCTCCTATAATTCACCCCTCCACTTT
>NA|TRBV4-3|TRBJ1-1|NA
CASSQEAGAGTEAFF
TGCGCCAGCAGCCAAGAAGCGGGGGCCGGCACTGAAGCTTTCTTT
>once|TRBV2|TRBJ1-4|NA
CASSELTGTENEKLFF
TGTGCCAGCAGTGAATTGACCGGGACTGAGAATGAAAAACTGTTTTTT
>NA|TRBV4-2|TRBJ1-3|TRBD1
CASSQEGTGDSGNTIYF
TGTGCCAGCAGCCAAGAAGGGACAGGGGACTCTGGAAACACCATATATTTT
>NA|TRBV11-3|TRBJ2-1|NA
CASSLGAGTYNEQFF
TGTGCCAGCAGCTTAGGGGCGGGTACCTACAATGAGCAGTTCTTC
>NA|TRBV5-4|TRBJ1-2|NA
CASRTSGEPFGYTF
TGTGCCAGCAGGACCTCAGGGGAACCCTTCGGCTACACCTTC
>NA|TRBV11-2|TRBJ2-7|NA
CASSLEGGERQYF
TGTGCCAGCAGCTTAGAAGGGGGGGAGAGGCAGTACTTC
>NA|TRBV7-8|TRBJ2-3|TRBD2
CASSLVPTSGRAADTQYF
TGTGCCAGCAGCTTAGTCCCTACTAGCGGGAGGGCCGCAGATACGCAGTATTTT
>few|TRBV19|TRBJ1-5|NA
CASKREGSQPQHF
TGTGCCAGTAAACGGGAGGGTTCGCAGCCCCAGCATTTT
>NA|TRBV7-2|TRBJ1-3|NA
CASRFDNLARNTIYF
TGTGCCAGCAGATTTGACAATCTGGCACGAAACACCATATATTTT
>NA|TRBV27|TRBJ1-5|NA
CASSLLGPMNSNQPQHF
TGTGCCAGCAGTTTATTGGGGCCGATGAATAGCAATCAGCCCCAGCATTTT
>NA|TRBV2|TRBJ1-2|TRBD1
CASSDRRQGAHGYTF
TGTGCCAGCAGTGACCGCAGACAGGGGGCGCATGGCTACACCTTC
>NA|TRBV11-2|TRBJ2-7|TRBD2
CASSSLRGGRANEQYF
TGTGCCAGCAGCTCATTAAGAGGCGGGAGGGCTAACGAGCAGTACTTC
>NA|TRBV4-1|TRBJ1-2|NA
CASSQTYGSNYGYTF
TGCGCCAGCAGCCAAACTTACGGGTCCAACTATGGCTACACCTTC
>NA|TRBV5-6|TRBJ1-5|NA
CASSQGSRAQPQHF
TGTGCCAGCAGCCAGGGGAGTAGGGCGCAGCCCCAGCATTTT
>few|TRBV5-1|TRBJ2-6|NA
CASSLGPGGANVLTF
TGCGCCAGCAGCCTGGGGCCTGGCGGGGCCAACGTCCTGACTTTC
>once|TRBV6-1|TRBJ2-1|NA
CASSAGSGAYNEQFF
TGTGCCAGCAGTGCAGGTAGCGGAGCCTACAATGAGCAGTTCTTC
>NA|TRBV5-4|TRBJ1-5|NA
CASSLQGQPQHF
TGTGCCAGCAGCTTACAGGGTCAGCCCCAGCATTTT
>NA|TRBV27|TRBJ2-7|TRBD1
CASTSGDRVYEQYF
TGTGCCAGCACCTCCGGGGACAGGGTATACGAGCAGTACTTC
>NA|TRBV25-1|TRBJ2-3|TRBD2
CASSVSGGTDTQYF
TGTGCCAGCAGTGTTAGCGGGGGTACAGATACGCAGTATTTT
>once|TRBV6-6|TRBJ1-5|NA
CASSYVGQPQHF
TGTGCCAGCAGTTACGTCGGGCAGCCCCAGCATTTT
>NA|TRBV5-1|TRBJ2-7|NA
CASSRGGSTYEQYF
TGCGCCAGCAGCCGTGGCGGGTCGACCTACGAGCAGTACTTC
>once|TRBV19|TRBJ1-1|TRBD1
CASTPGQANTEAFF
TGTGCCAGTACCCCGGGACAGGCGAACACTGAAGCTTTCTTT
>NA|TRBV7-9|TRBJ1-1|NA
CASRRSRDTEAFF
TGTGCCAGCAGGAGAAGCCGGGACACTGAAGCTTTCTTT
>NA|TRBV10-3|TRBJ2-2|TRBD1
CAISVGQGNTGELFF
TGTGCCATCAGCGTAGGACAGGGAAACACCGGGGAGCTGTTTTTT
>NA|TRBV19|TRBJ2-3|TRBD2
CASSSSGGQFTDTQYF
TGTGCCAGTAGCTCAAGCGGGGGGCAGTTCACAGATACGCAGTATTTT
>NA|TRBV5-6|TRBJ2-7|TRBD1
CASSFGTGSSYEQYF
TGTGCCAGCAGCTTTGGGACAGGGAGCTCCTACGAGCAGTACTTC
>NA|TRBV11-2|TRBJ1-2|TRBD1
CASSDTGVKGYTF
TGTGCCAGCAGCGACACAGGGGTAAAAGGCTACACCTTC
>NA|TRBV19|TRBJ2-7|TRBD2
CASSILAGGSYEQYF
TGTGCCAGTAGTATACTAGCGGGAGGGTCCTACGAGCAGTACTTC
>NA|TRBV19|TRBJ2-2|NA
CASTQPRGLNTGELFF
TGTGCCAGTACCCAACCCAGGGGCCTGAACACCGGGGAGCTGTTTTTT
>NA|TRBV6-1|TRBJ2-6|NA
CASSEPGGAGANVLTF
TGTGCCAGCAGTGAACCGGGGGGCGCTGGGGCCAACGTCCTGACTTTC
>NA|TRBV7-2|TRBJ1-4|NA
CASSPYRTLNEKLFF
TGTGCCAGCAGCCCTTACAGGACCCTTAATGAAAAACTGTTTTTT
>NA|TRBV9|TRBJ2-1|NA
CASSPRGGGGEQFF
TGTGCCAGCAGCCCTCGGGGCGGGGGCGGTGAGCAGTTCTTC
>NA|TRBV10-3|TRBJ2-7|NA
CAISIPPGSSSYEQYF
TGTGCCATCAGTATACCCCCGGGATCGAGCTCCTACGAGCAGTACTTC
>few|TRBV7-6|TRBJ2-2|NA
CASSLETGELFF
TGTGCCAGCAGCCTCGAGACAGGGGAGCTGTTTTTT
>few|TRBV13|TRBJ2-7|NA
CASSLGQSSYEQYF
TGTGCCAGCAGCCTTGGACAGAGCTCCTACGAGCAGTACTTC
>NA|TRBV4-3|TRBJ1-3|NA
CASSQDSQGSSGNTIYF
TGCGCCAGCAGCCAAGATAGCCAGGGCTCCTCTGGAAACACCATATATTTT
>NA|TRBV18|TRBJ2-7|TRBD1
CASSSGQGSYEQYF
TGTGCCAGCTCGTCCGGACAGGGCTCCTACGAGCAGTACTTC
>NA|TRBV7-3|TRBJ2-5|TRBD2
CASSNGGYQETQYF
TGTGCCAGCAGCAACGGGGGGTACCAAGAGACCCAGTACTTC
>once|TRBV7-2|TRBJ1-2|TRBD1
CASSLVLGQKGYGYTF
TGTGCCAGCAGCTTGGTCCTGGGACAGAAGGGCTATGGCTACACCTTC
>NA|TRBV19|TRBJ2-1|NA
CASSITGVSEQFF
TGTGCCAGTAGTATCACCGGGGTCAGTGAGCAGTTCTTC
>NA|TRBV19|TRBJ2-2|TRBD1
CASRPGTGLTGELFF
TGTGCCAGTAGGCCCGGGACAGGGCTCACCGGGGAGCTGTTTTTT
>NA|TRBV5-6|TRBJ2-7|NA
CASSPTVMPDEQYF
TGTGCCAGCAGCCCCACAGTGATGCCTGACGAGCAGTACTTC